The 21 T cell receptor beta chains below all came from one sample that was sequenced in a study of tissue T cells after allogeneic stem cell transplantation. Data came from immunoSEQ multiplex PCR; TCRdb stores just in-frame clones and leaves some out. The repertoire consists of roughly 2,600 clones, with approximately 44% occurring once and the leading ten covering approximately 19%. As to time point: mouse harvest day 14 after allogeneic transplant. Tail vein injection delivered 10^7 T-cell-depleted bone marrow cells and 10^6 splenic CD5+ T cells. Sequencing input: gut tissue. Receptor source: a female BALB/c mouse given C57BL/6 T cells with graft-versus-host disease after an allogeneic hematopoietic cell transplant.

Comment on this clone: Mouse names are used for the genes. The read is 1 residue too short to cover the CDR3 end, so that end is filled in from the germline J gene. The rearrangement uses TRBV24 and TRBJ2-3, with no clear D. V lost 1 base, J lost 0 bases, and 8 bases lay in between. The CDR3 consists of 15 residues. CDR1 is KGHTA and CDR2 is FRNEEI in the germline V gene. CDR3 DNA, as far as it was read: TGTGCCAGCAGTCTGTGGCCAGTTAGTGCAGAAACGCTGTAT. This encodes CASSLWPVSAETLY. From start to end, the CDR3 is CASSLWPVSAETLYF.

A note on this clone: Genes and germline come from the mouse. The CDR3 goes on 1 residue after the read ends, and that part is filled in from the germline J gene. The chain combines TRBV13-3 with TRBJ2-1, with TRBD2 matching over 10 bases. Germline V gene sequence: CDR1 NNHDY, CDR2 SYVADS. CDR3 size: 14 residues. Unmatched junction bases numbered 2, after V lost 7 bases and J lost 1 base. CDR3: CASGLGANYAEQFF. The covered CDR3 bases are TGTGCCAGCGGACTGGGGGCAAACTATGCTGAGCAGTTC.

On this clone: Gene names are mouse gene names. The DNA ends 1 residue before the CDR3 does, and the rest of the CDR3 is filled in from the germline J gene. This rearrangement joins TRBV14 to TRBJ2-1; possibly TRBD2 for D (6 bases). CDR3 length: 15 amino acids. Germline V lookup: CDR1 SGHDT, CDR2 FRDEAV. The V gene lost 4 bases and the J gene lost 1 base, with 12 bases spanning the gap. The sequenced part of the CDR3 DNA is TGTGCCAGCAGTGTGGGGACTTCGAACTATGCTGAGCAGTTC. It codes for CASSVGTSNYAEQF. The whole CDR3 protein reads CASSVGTSNYAEQFF. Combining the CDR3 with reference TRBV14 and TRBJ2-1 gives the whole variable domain EAGVTQSPRYAVLQEGQAVSFWCDPISGHDTLYWYQQPRDQGPQLLVYFRDEAVIDNSQLPSDRFSAVRPKGTNSTLKIQSAKQGDTATYLCASSVGTSNYAEQFFGPGTRLTVL.

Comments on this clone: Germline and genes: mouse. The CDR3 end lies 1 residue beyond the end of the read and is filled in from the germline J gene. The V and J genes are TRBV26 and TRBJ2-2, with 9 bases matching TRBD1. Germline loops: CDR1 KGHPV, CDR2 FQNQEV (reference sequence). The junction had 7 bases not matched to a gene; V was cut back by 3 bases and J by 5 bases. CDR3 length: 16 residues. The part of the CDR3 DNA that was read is TGTGCCAGCAGTCTTCCGGGACAGGGTGGGACCGGGCAGCTCTAC. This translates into CASSLPGQGGTGQLY. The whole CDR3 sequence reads CASSLPGQGGTGQLYF.

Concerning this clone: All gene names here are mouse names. The CDR3 here is CASSLRGANSDYTF. The covered CDR3 bases are TGTGCCAGCAGTCTGCGGGGGGCGAACTCCGACTACACC. V usage is TRBV26 and J usage is TRBJ1-2; possible D gene TRBD1, 6 bases. Read sequence stops 1 residue before the CDR3 end, and the germline J gene provides the missing end. The germline gives CDR1 KGHPV, CDR2 FQNQEV (reference sequence). The ends were cut back, 2 bases at V and 2 bases at J, with 9 bases in the middle. The CDR3 totals 14 residues.

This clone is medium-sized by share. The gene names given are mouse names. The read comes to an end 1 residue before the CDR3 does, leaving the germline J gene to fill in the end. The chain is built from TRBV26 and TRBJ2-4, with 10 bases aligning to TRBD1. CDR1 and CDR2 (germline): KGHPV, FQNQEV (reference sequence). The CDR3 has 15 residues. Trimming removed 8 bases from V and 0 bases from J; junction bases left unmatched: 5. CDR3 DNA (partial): TGTGCCAGCCGCCGGGACAGGGGAAGTCAAAACACCTTGTAC. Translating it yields CASRRDRGSQNTLY. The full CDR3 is CASRRDRGSQNTLYF.

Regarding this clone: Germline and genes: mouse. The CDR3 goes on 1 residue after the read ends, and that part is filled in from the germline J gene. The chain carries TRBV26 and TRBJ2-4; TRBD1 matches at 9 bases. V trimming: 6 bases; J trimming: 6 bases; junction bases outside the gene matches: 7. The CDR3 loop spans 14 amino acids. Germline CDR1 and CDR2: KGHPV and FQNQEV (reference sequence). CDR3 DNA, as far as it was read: TGTGCCAGCAGCCCCGGGACAGGGAGGAACACCTTGTAC. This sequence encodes CASSPGTGRNTLY. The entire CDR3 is CASSPGTGRNTLYF.

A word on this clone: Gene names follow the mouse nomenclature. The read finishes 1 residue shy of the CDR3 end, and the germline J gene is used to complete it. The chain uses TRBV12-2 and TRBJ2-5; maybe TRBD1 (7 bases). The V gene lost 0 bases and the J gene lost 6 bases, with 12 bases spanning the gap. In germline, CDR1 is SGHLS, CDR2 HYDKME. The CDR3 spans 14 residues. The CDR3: CASSLEGARDTQYF. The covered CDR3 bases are TGTGCCAGCTCTCTCGAGGGGGCGCGCGACACCCAGTAC.

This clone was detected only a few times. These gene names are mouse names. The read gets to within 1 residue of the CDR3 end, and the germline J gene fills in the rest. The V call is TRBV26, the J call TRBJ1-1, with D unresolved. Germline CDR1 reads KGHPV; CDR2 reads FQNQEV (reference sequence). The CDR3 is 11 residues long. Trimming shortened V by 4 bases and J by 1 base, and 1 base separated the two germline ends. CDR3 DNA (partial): TGTGCCAGCAGTCGGAACACAGAAGTCTTC. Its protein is CASSRNTEVF. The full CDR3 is CASSRNTEVFF.

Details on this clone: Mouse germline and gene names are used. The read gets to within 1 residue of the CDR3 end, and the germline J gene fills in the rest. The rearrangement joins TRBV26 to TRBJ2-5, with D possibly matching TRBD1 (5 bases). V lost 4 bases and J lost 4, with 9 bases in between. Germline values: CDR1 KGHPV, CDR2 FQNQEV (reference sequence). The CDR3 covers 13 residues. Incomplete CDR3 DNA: TGTGCCAGCAGTCCTCTCAGGGAAGACACCCAGTAC. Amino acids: CASSPLREDTQY. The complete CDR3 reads CASSPLREDTQYF.

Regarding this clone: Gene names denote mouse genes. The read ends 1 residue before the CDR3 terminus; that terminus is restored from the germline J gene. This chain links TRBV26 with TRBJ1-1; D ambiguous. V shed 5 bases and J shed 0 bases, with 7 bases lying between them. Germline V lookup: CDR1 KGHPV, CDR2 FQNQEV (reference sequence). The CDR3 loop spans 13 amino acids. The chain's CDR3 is CASSYNANTEVFF. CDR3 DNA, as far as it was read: TGTGCCAGCAGTTACAATGCAAACACAGAAGTCTTC.

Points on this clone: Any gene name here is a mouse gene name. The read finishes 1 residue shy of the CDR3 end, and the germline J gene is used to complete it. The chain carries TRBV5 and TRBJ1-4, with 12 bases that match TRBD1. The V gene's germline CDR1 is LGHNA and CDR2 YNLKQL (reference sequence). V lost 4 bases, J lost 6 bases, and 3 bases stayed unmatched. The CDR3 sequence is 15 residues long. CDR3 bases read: TGTGCCAGCAGCCTCCGGGACAGGGGGCACGAAAGATTATTT. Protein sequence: CASSLRDRGHERLF. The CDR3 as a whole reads CASSLRDRGHERLFF.

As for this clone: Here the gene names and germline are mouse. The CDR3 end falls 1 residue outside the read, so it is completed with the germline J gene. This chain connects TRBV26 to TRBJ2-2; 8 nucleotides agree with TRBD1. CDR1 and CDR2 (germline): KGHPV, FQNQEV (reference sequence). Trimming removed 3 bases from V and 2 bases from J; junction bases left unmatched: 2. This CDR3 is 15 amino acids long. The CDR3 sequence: CASSLRTGNTGQLYF. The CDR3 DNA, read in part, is TGTGCCAGCAGTCTCAGGACAGGGAACACCGGGCAGCTCTAC.

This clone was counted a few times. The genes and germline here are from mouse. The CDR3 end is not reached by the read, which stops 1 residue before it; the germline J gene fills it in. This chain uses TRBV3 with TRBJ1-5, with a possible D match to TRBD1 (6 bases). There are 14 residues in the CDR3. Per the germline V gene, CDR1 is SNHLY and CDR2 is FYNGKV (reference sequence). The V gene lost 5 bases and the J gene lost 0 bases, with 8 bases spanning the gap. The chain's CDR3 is CASSGTNNNQAPLF. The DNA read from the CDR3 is TGTGCCAGCAGCGGGACAAATAACAACCAGGCTCCGCTT.

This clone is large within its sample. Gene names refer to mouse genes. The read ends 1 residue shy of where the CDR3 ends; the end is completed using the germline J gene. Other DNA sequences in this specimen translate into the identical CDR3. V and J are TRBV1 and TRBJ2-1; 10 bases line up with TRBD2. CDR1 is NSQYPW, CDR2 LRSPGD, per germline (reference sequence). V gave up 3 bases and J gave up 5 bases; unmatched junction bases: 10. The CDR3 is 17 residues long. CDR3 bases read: TGCACCTGCAGTGCGCCCCGTCTGGGGGGGCTTGATGCTGAGCAGTTC. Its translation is CTCSAPRLGGLDAEQF. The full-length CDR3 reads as CTCSAPRLGGLDAEQFF. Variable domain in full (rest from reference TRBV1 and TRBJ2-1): VTLLEQNPRWRLVPRGQAVNLRCILKNSQYPWMSWYQQDLQKQLQWLFTLRSPGDKEVKSLPGADYLATRVTDTELRLQVANMSQGRTLYCTCSAPRLGGLDAEQFFGPGTRLTVL.

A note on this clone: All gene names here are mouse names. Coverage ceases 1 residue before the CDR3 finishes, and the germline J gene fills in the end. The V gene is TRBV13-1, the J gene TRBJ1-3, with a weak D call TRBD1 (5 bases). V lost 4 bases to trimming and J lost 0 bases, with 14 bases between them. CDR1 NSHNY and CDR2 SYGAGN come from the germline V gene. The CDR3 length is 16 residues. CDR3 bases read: TGTGCCAGCAGTCCAGGGATCCTTAATTCTGGAAATACGCTCTAT. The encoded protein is CASSPGILNSGNTLY. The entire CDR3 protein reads CASSPGILNSGNTLYF.

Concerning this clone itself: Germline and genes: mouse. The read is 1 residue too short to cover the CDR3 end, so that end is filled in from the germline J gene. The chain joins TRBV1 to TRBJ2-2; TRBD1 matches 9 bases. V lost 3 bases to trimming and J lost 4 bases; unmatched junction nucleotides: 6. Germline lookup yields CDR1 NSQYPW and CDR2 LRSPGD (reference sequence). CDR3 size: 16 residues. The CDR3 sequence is CTCSARDREGTGQLYF. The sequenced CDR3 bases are TGCACCTGCAGTGCGAGGGACAGGGAAGGCACCGGGCAGCTCTAC.

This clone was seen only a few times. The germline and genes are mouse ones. CDR3 amino acids: CASSLSGGASETLYF. CDR3 DNA (partial): TGTGCAAGCAGCTTAAGTGGGGGGGCTTCAGAAACGCTGTAT. J is TRBJ2-3 and V is TRBV16; 9 bases align to TRBD2. The read finishes 1 residue shy of the CDR3 end, and the germline J gene is used to complete it. The CDR3 extends over 15 amino acids. The junction had 4 bases not matched to a gene; V was cut back by 2 bases and J by 4 bases. Germline CDR1 SGHSA, CDR2 FRNQAP. Together with reference TRBV16 and TRBJ2-3, the CDR3 gives the full variable domain: NAGVIQTPRHKVTGKGQEATLWCEPISGHSAVFWYRQTIVQGLEFLTYFRNQAPIDDSGMPKERFSAQMPNQSHSTLKIQSTQPQDSAVYLCASSLSGGASETLYFGSGTRLTVL.

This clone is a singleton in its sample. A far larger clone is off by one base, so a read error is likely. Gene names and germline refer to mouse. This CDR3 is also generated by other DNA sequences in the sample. CDR3 DNA (partial): TGCGCCAGCAGCCTGGGACTGGTCTCCTATGAACAGTAC. Translated, it gives CASSLGLVSYEQY. The complete CDR3 protein is CASSLGLVSYEQYF. The chain couples TRBV3 to TRBJ2-7, with 8 bases that match TRBD2. The read halts 1 residue ahead of the CDR3 end, with the missing end drawn from the germline J gene. Germline V gives CDR1 SNHLY, CDR2 FYNGKV (reference sequence). The CDR3 contains 14 residues.

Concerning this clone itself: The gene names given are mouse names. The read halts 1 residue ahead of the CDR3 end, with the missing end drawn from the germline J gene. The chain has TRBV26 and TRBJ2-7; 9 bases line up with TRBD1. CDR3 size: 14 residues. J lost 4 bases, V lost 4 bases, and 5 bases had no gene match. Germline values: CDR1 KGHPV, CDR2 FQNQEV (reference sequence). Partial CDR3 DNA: TGTGCCAGCAGTCCGGGGACAGGGATTTATGAACAGTAC. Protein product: CASSPGTGIYEQY. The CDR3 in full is CASSPGTGIYEQYF.

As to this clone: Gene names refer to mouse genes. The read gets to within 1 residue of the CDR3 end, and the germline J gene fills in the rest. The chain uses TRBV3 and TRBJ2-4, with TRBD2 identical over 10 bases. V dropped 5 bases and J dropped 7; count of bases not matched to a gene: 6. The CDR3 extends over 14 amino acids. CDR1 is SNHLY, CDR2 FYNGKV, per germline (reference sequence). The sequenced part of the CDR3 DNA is TGTGCCAGCAGCATGACTGGGGGGAAGGACACCTTGTAC. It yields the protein CASSMTGGKDTLY. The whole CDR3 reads CASSMTGGKDTLYF. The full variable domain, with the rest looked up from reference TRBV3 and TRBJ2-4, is GPKVLQIPSHQIIDMGQMVTLNCDPVSNHLYFYWYKQILGQQMEFLVNFYNGKVMEKSKLFKDQFSVERPDGSYFTLKIQPTALEDSAVYFCASSMTGGKDTLYFGAGTRLSVL.